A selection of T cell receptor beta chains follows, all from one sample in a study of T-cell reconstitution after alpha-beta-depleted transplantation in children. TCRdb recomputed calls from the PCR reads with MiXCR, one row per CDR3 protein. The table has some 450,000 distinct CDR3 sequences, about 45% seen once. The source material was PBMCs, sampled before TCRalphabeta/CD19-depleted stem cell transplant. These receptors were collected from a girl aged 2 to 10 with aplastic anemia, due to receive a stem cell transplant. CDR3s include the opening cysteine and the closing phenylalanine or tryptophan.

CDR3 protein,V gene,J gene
CASRPSGGNTGELFF,TRBV12-3/TRBV12-4,TRBJ2-2
CTSSSRGTNTEAFF,TRBV6-1,TRBJ1-1
CASSDTGGVSKNIQYF,TRBV7-9,TRBJ2-4
CASSEGTSWYNEQFF,TRBV27,TRBJ2-1
CASRPTDSDTQYF,TRBV5-6,TRBJ2-3
CSAGGETGELFF,TRBV20-1,TRBJ2-2
CASSELTGYYEQYF,TRBV2,TRBJ2-7
CASSPGFGLPGRAREQYF,TRBV27,TRBJ2-7
CAIRDYRVGRNIQYF,TRBV2,TRBJ2-4
CASSLIGGPYNEQFF,TRBV5-1,TRBJ2-1
CASSLRPGLLQFF,TRBV7-3,TRBJ2-1
CASSLQGRNTEAFF,TRBV7-9,TRBJ1-1
CSVDPGAGNTIYF,TRBV29-1,TRBJ1-3
CATQGQGTPEAFF,TRBV10-3,TRBJ1-1
CASRLHNSPTEAFF,TRBV9,TRBJ1-1
CSARVGTGNEKLFF,TRBV20-1,TRBJ1-4
CASNPHLDRYKDNYGYTF,TRBV5-6,TRBJ1-2
CASHRTGARVYGYTF,TRBV28,TRBJ1-2